Only a few counts were recorded for the clone carrying this TCR beta chain. Its antigen is unidentified. Some clones are missing from TCRdb's copy, which holds only in-frame ones; the method was immunoSEQ multiplex PCR. This table holds about 150,000 clones, approximately 72% found once. The sample belongs to a study of PD-1 blockade in classical Hodgkin lymphoma. Exposure to brentuximab vedotin varied, and each patient had relapsed following autologous stem cell transplantation. CDR3 length: 16 residues. Looked up from germline, CDR1 is SGHTA and CDR2 is FQGTGA. V lost 5 bases, J lost 6 bases, and 21 bases lay in between. Notes on the study in general: The drivers behind the repertoire differences, possibly disease activity or prior therapy, remain undefined.

The TCR comes from a human donor with classical Hodgkin lymphoma. The input for sequencing was peripheral blood mononuclear cells (PBMCs), taken before the second cycle of nivolumab. This chain uses TRBV7-3 with TRBJ2-3, with a weak D call TRBD1 (6 bases). CDR3 amino acids: CASSPSNPGTSDTQYF. The CDR3 nucleotides are TGTGCCAGCAGCCCTAGCAACCCCGGGACATCGGATACGCAGTATTTT.